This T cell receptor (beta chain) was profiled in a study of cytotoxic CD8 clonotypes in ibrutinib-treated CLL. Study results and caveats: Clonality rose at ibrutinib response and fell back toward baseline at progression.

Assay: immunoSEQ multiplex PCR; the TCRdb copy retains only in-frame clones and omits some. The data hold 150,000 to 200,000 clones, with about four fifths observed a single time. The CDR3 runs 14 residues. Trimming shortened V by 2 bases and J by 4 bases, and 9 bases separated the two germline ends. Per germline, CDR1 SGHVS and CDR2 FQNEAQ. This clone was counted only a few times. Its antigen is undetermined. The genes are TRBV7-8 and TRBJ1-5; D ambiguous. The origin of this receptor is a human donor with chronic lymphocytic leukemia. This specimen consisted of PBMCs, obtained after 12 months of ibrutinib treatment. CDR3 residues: CASSLTDGNQPQHF. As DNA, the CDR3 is TGTGCCAGCAGCTTAACGGATGGGAATCAGCCCCAGCATTTT.